The clone carrying this T cell receptor beta chain was seen a handful of times. Its specificity is unknown. The sample originates from a study of T cell responses to AZD1222 COVID-19 vaccine. Germline V CDR1 and CDR2: SEHNR, FQNEAQ (reference sequence). There are 17 residues in the CDR3. After removal of 2 bases from V and 4 bases from J, the junction contained 11 bases not matched to a gene. Study results and caveats: Nearly half of spike-specific TCRs reportedly target unmutated variant regions. White British ancestry dominated among donors, who included more females, and clonal diversity was possibly underestimated. At baseline, just five to seven AZD1222 recipients tested seropositive. Two AZD1222 administrations were followed by greater Spike-specific TCR breadth and depth.

The method was immunoSEQ multiplex PCR; TCRdb's version includes in-frame clones alone and lacks a portion of them. The top ten clones hold roughly 5.8% of a sample with about 150,000 clones, roughly nine tenths of them seen once. The input for sequencing was peripheral blood, taken on day 0 of MenACWY control vaccination. V gene TRBV7-9 combines with J gene TRBJ2-7; 10 nucleotides line up with TRBD2. The TCR sequence derives from an adult in good health. In DNA, the CDR3 is TGTGCCAGCAGCTTATTGGGCGAGGGACTAGCGAGGTACGAGCAGTACTTC. Amino acid sequence: CASSLLGEGLARYEQYF.